This TCR beta chain was documented in a study of beta chain features in type 1 diabetes. Study-level findings and limits: VDJ junctions in type 1 diabetes patients carried more deletions and fewer insertions.

The authors sorted CD4+ naive, central memory, regulatory and stem cell-like memory cells via CD45RO/CCR7/CD25/CD127/CD95/CD27. This clone was observed a single time. Its antigen is unidentified. Germline V gives CDR1 SGHRS, CDR2 YFSETQ. The CDR3 runs to 16 residues. With 3 bases clipped from V and 3 bases from J, the junction kept 10 bases outside the gene matches. Of the isolated RNA, all was reverse transcribed, and so the sequenced material was expressed TCRB transcripts. Data came from immunoSEQ multiplex PCR; TCRdb stores just in-frame clones and leaves some out. The table lists 250,000 to 350,000 clones, 12% to 15% of them singletons.

This chain uses TRBV5-1 with TRBJ1-2, with 8 nucleotides matching TRBD1. Specimen: central memory CD4+ T cells from blood. The sequence came from a man younger than 45 in good health. CDR3 in amino acids: CASSYATGGPYYGYTF. CDR3 in DNA: TGCGCCAGCAGCTATGCAACAGGGGGGCCTTACTATGGCTACACCTTC.